These 16 T cell receptor beta chains share one sample of origin, sequenced in a study of T cell repertoires in breast cancer. Unpaired genes were suppressed by blocking oligonucleotides during a second nested PCR. TCRdb passed the emulsion pairing reads through MiXCR, listing each CDR3 protein once. The data contain roughly 39,000 distinct CDR3 sequences, 45% to 55% of them seen just once; the ten biggest clones take up around 60%. Primers covering all TCR V genes were used in emulsion RT-PCR on CD8+ T cells. Sequencing was carried out using CD8+ T cells. The receptor source for this set is a pool of human donors with breast cancer or a healthy control (not recorded which).

This clonotype was counted only a few times. This chain links TRBV7-9 with TRBJ2-5, with 8 bases identical to TRBD2. The V gene's germline CDR1 is SEHNR and CDR2 FQNEAQ (reference sequence). The CDR3 consists of 14 residues. V shed 9 bases, J shed 2 bases, and the junction held 8 bases outside the gene matches. The CDR3 sequence: CASRPSGSQETQYF. In DNA form, the CDR3 reads TGTGCCAGTCGTCCGAGCGGGAGTCAAGAGACCCAGTACTTC. Looking up the rest from reference TRBV7-9 and TRBJ2-5 gives the full variable domain: DTGVSQNPRHKITKRGQNVTFRCDPISEHNRLYWYRQTLGQGPEFLTYFQNEAQLEKSRLLSDRFSAERPKGSFSTLEIQRTEQGDSAMYLCASRPSGSQETQYFGPGTRLLVL.

This clonotype appeared a few times. The chain joins TRBV12-3 or TRBV12-4 to TRBJ1-3; D gene uncertain. This CDR3 has 13 residues. V lost 8 bases to trimming and J lost 0 bases, with 8 bases between them. CDR3: CASGSSSGNTIYF. The CDR3 bases are TGTGCCAGCGGTTCGAGCTCTGGAAACACCATATATTTT.

The chain has TRBV29-1 and TRBJ2-1; D assignment may be TRBD1 or TRBD2 (6 bases each). Between the trimmed V and J ends, which lost 0 bases and 6 bases, there was a span of 15 bases. This CDR3 spans 15 amino acids. Germline V gene data show CDR1 as SQVTM and CDR2 as ANQGSEA. The CDR3 protein is CSVEEGGKGGNEQFF. The DNA of the CDR3 is TGCAGCGTTGAAGAGGGCGGGAAAGGGGGCAATGAGCAGTTCTTC.

This CDR3 is CASSRDFMGNTIYF. The CDR3 nucleotides are TGTGCCAGCAGTCGGGATTTTATGGGAAACACCATATATTTT. The chain employs TRBV6-6 and TRBJ1-3; no firm D call. CDR3 size: 14 residues. V was cut by 5 bases and J by 4 bases, with 12 bases left in between. CDR1 is MNHNY and CDR2 is SVGAGI in the germline V gene (reference sequence).

This chain connects TRBV7-9 to TRBJ2-3, with D uncertain. The CDR3 runs to 14 residues. CDR1 and CDR2 from the germline V gene are SEHNR and FQNEAQ (reference sequence). V gave up 8 bases and J gave up 0 bases, with 12 bases separating them. In DNA form, the CDR3 reads TGTGCCAGCGCCTATCGGGCTAGCACAGATACGCAGTATTTT. Amino acid sequence: CASAYRASTDTQYF.

Comment on this clonotype: Compared with germline, one end of the junction differs, possibly owing to a read error. The chain uses TRBV20-1 and TRBJ1-6; 8 nucleotides match TRBD1. This CDR3 is built from 13 residues. CDR1 DFQATT and CDR2 SNEGSKA come from the germline V gene (reference sequence). In DNA form, the CDR3 reads TGCAGTGCCGCAGGACAGGGTAATTTACCCCTCCACTTT. Its protein is CSAAGQGNLPLHF.

This chain joins TRBV20-1 and TRBJ1-1, with D possibly TRBD1 on 5 matching bases. The V end was cut by 5 bases, the J end by 0 bases, with 13 bases between. Per the germline V gene, CDR1 is DFQATT and CDR2 is SNEGSKA (reference sequence). The CDR3 has 14 residues. CDR3: CSAQGQGMNTEAFF. The CDR3 bases are TGCAGTGCTCAAGGGCAGGGTATGAACACTGAAGCTTTCTTT.

This rearrangement joins TRBV6-2 or TRBV6-3 to TRBJ2-3; TRBD2 is a possible D gene (6 bases). The CDR3 covers 16 residues. V lost 0 bases, J lost 4 bases, and 14 bases lay in between. The germline V gene encodes CDR1 MNHEY and CDR2 SVGEGT. CDR3 in amino acids: CASSYSPGRVSDTQYF. The CDR3 DNA follows: TGTGCCAGCAGTTACTCGCCCGGGAGAGTCTCAGATACGCAGTATTTT.

The chain uses TRBV10-1 and TRBJ2-5; 7 nucleotides line up with TRBD2. Germline loops: CDR1 WNHNN, CDR2 SYGVQD (reference sequence). CDR3 length: 15 amino acids. V dropped 3 bases and J dropped 3; count of bases not matched to a gene: 7. The CDR3 nucleotides read TGCGCCAGCAGTGATAGGGCTAGCGGAAAAGAGACCCAGTACTTC. Encoded protein: CASSDRASGKETQYF.

The DNA for the CDR3 is TGTGCCAGCAATTTGGACAGCGGGGGCACTGAAGCTTTCTTT. Protein sequence: CASNLDSGGTEAFF. This chain uses TRBV2 with TRBJ1-1; TRBD1 might be the D (6 bases). The germline CDR1 and CDR2 sequences are SNHLY and FYNNEI. This CDR3 is built from 14 residues. V gave up 7 bases and J gave up 4 bases, with 16 bases separating them.

The rearrangement links TRBV7-9 to TRBJ2-7; TRBD2 matches 13 bases. J lost 6 bases, V lost 3 bases, and 8 bases had no gene match. Per germline, CDR1 SEHNR and CDR2 FQNEAQ (reference sequence). There are 16 residues in the CDR3. The CDR3 DNA follows: TGTGCCAGCAGCTTCACGACGGGACTAGCGGGACGCGAGCAGTACTTC. Translated: CASSFTTGLAGREQYF.

The sample holds a few counts of this clonotype. CDR3 nucleotides: TGCAGTGCTAGAGATCCGTTAACAGGCACAGATACGCAGTATTTT. Residues: CSARDPLTGTDTQYF. The gene calls are TRBV20-1 and TRBJ2-3; D is unclear. This CDR3 region has 15 residues. Germline V CDR1 and CDR2: DFQATT, SNEGSKA (reference sequence). Trimming left V 0 bases short and J 1 base short, with 11 bases between.

The V gene is TRBV12-3 or TRBV12-4, the J gene TRBJ1-1; unclear D gene. The CDR3 is 13 residues long. Trimming cost V 5 bases and J 3 bases, with 10 bases left between them. The CDR3 bases are TGTGCCAGCAGTCTAAACGTGGACACTGAAGCTTTCTTT. It is translated as CASSLNVDTEAFF.

A remark on this clonotype: This may stem from a read error, because a much larger clone lies one nucleotide away. This chain joins TRBV7-2 and TRBJ2-1; D is uncertain. CDR3 length: 14 residues. The germline CDR1 and CDR2 sequences are SGHTA and FQGNSA. DNA for the CDR3: TGTGCCAGCAGCTTTTCTCGATCCTACAATGGGCAGTTCTTC. As protein: CASSFSRSYNGQFF.

Comment on this clonotype: This sequence may be a read error, since a much larger clone differs from it by one base. Likely a read error: the CDR3 ends without its conserved phenylalanine or tryptophan. The chain combines TRBV6-6 with TRBJ1-2, with 7 bases identical to TRBD1. The CDR3 has 16 residues. Per the germline V gene, CDR1 is MNHNY and CDR2 is SVGAGI (reference sequence). J gave up 4 bases and V 6 bases, and 14 bases lay outside the gene matches. Here the CDR3 reads CASRRGPQDTVYGYTL. CDR3 in DNA: TGTGCCAGCAGGAGGGGGCCCCAGGATACGGTCTATGGCTACACCCTC.

With regard to this clonotype: The junction departs from the called germline gene at one end, perhaps through a read error. The gene calls are TRBV2 and TRBJ2-5; 7 bases are shared with TRBD1. Germline CDR1 and CDR2: SNHLY and FYNNEI. This CDR3 region has 13 residues. In DNA form, the CDR3 reads TGTACCAGCAGTGGACAGGTCCAAGAGACCCAGTACTTC. Translation gives CTSSGQVQETQYF.